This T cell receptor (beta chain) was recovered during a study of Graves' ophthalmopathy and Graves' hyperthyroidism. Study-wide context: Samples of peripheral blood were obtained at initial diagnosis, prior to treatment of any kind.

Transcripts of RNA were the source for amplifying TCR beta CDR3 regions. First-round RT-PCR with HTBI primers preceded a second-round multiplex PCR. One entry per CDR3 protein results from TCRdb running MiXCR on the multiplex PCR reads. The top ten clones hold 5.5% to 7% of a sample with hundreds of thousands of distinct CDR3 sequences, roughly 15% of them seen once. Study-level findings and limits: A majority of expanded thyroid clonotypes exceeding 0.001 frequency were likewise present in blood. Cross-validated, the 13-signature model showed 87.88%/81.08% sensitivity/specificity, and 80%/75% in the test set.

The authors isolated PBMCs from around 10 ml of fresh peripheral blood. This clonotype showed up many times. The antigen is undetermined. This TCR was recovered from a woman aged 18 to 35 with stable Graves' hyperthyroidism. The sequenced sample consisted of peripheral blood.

For the CDR3, the DNA is TGTGCTACGCGTGGCAGGGGTAATTCACCCCTCCACTTT. Translation gives CATRGRGNSPLHF. This chain uses TRBV19 with TRBJ1-6; tentatively, D is TRBD1 (6 bases). The CDR3 length is 13 residues. Germline CDR1 is LNHDA and CDR2 is SQIVND (reference sequence).